The T cell receptor (beta chain) described here comes from a study of spatial heterogeneity in lung cancer. For the study at large: Any follow-up PBMC samples that were available went on to be sequenced, and the median time to follow-up was approximately 2 years after resection.

TCRdb redid the calling of the 5' RACE reads with MiXCR, one entry per CDR3 protein. This sample carries about 70,000 distinct CDR3 sequences, approximately 9% of them seen once, and the ten largest clones take under 2.5%. This CDR3 has 16 residues. The germline V gene encodes CDR1 SGHNT and CDR2 YYREEE (reference sequence). The V and J ends lost 4 bases and 6 bases, in that order; junction bases with no gene match: 10. Ten or more counts support this clonotype. Time point denoted: blood at routine non-recurrence follow-up after resection. The TCR comes from a female donor with early-stage non-small cell lung cancer. The material was PBMCs, obtained at follow-up. This chain joins TRBV5-4 and TRBJ2-1; 10 bases agree with TRBD1. For the CDR3, the DNA is TGTGCCAGCAGCGGAGACGGGACAGGGGCGGCCAATGAGCAGTTCTTC. Amino acids: CASSGDGTGAANEQFF.